This passage covers 8 T cell receptor beta chains from one sample sequenced in a study of blood T cell repertoires in COVID-19. Using immunoSEQ multiplex PCR, the repertoire was profiled, and TCRdb retains in-frame clones only, with some absent. The data hold fewer than 55,000 clones, with roughly 82% observed a single time. The sequenced material came from peripheral blood. The receptors originated from a woman aged 55 to 70 with acute or convalescent COVID-19.

The genes are TRBV5-1 and TRBJ1-3, with D possibly matching TRBD1 (6 bases). The CDR3 has 15 residues. Germline loops: CDR1 SGHRS, CDR2 YFSETQ. Between the trimmed V and J ends, which lost 3 bases and 4 bases, there was a span of 14 bases. As DNA, the CDR3 is TGCGCCAGCAGCTCGACAGGTAGTTCCGGAAACACCATATATTTT. Its protein is CASSSTGSSGNTIYF.

V gene TRBV18 combines with J gene TRBJ2-3, with 9 bases fitting TRBD2. The CDR3 is 16 residues long. V trimming: 5 bases; J trimming: 0 bases; junction bases outside the gene matches: 6. Germline V lookup: CDR1 KGHSH, CDR2 LQKENI. The CDR3, as DNA: TGTGCCAGCTCATCCGCGGGGGGGACTAGCACAGATACGCAGTATTTT. Protein: CASSSAGGTSTDTQYF.

The chain recombines TRBV5-1 with TRBJ2-2; the D gene is possibly TRBD2 (6 bases). V was pared by 6 bases and J by 1 base, with 13 bases between. The CDR3 extends over 15 amino acids. CDR1 is SGHRS, CDR2 YFSETQ, per germline. Written as DNA, the CDR3 is TGCGCCAGCACCCCTTGGCGGGAGAACACCGGGGAGCTGTTTTTT. This codes for CASTPWRENTGELFF.

The V and J genes are TRBV2 and TRBJ1-1; D is possibly TRBD1 (6 bases). Between the trimmed V and J ends, which lost 10 bases and 1 base, there was a span of 10 bases. CDR3 length equals 12 residues. CDR1 and CDR2 from the germline V gene are SNHLY and FYNNEI. CDR3 DNA: TGTGCCACCGAAGGGGGGAACACTGAAGCTTTCTTT. Its protein product is CATEGGNTEAFF. Supplemented by reference TRBV2 and TRBJ1-1, the full variable domain reads EPEVTQTPSHQVTQMGQEVILRCVPISNHLYFYWYRQILGQKVEFLVSFYNNEISEKSEIFDDQFSVERPDGSNFTLKIRSTKLEDSAMYFCATEGGNTEAFFGQGTRLTVV.

The CDR3 reads CAWSGEVYEQYF. The CDR3 coding sequence is TGTGCCTGGTCGGGGGAGGTCTACGAGCAGTACTTC. The chain joins TRBV30 to TRBJ2-7, with a possible D match to TRBD2 (6 bases). The V gene lost 5 bases and the J gene lost 3 bases, with 11 bases spanning the gap. Germline values: CDR1 GTSNPN, CDR2 SVGIG (reference sequence). This CDR3 has 12 amino acids.

The chain uses TRBV20-1 and TRBJ1-1, with D maybe TRBD1 (5 bases). The CDR3 spans 12 residues. Germline loops: CDR1 DFQATT, CDR2 SNEGSKA (reference sequence). With 3 bases removed from V and 4 bases from J, the gap between germline ends came to 9 bases. The CDR3 here is CSASGGGTEAFF. The CDR3 DNA reads as TGCAGTGCTAGTGGGGGAGGCACTGAAGCTTTCTTT.

This chain links TRBV19 with TRBJ2-5; tentatively, D is TRBD2 (6 bases). Trimming removed 3 bases from V and 3 bases from J, with 11 bases in between. CDR3 size: 14 residues. Germline V CDR1 and CDR2: LNHDA, SQIVND (reference sequence). The CDR3 region has the DNA TGTGCCAGTAGTATGGGACTGTCCGAAGAGACCCAGTACTTC. Translation gives CASSMGLSEETQYF.

This chain links TRBV12-3 or TRBV12-4 with TRBJ1-2, with D maybe TRBD1 (5 bases). Trimming took off 5 bases at V and 8 bases at J, with 9 bases between the two ends. This CDR3 has 11 residues. The chain's CDR3 is CASSPGRGYTF. DNA of the CDR3: TGTGCCAGCAGTCCAGGGAGGGGCTACACCTTC.